One sample yielded the 31 T cell receptor beta chains listed below, sequenced in a study of blood T cell repertoires in COVID-19. Assay: immunoSEQ multiplex PCR; the TCRdb copy retains only in-frame clones and omits some. The table has over 85,000 clones, 86% seen once. The sample was peripheral blood. These receptors were collected from a woman over 75 with acute or convalescent COVID-19.

The J gene is TRBJ1-5, the V gene TRBV7-2; perhaps TRBD1 as D (5 bases). This CDR3 is built from 13 residues. Germline CDR1 and CDR2: SGHTA and FQGNSA. V dropped 1 base and J dropped 9 bases, with 10 bases sitting between them. In DNA, the CDR3 is TGTGCCAGCAGCTTAGAACAGGAATCGCCCCAGCATTTT. This gives the protein CASSLEQESPQHF.

The sample holds one count of this clone. This sequence joins TRBV15 and TRBJ1-5; TRBD1 might be the D (6 bases). The CDR3 sequence is 14 residues long. The V end was cut by 6 bases, the J end by 6 bases, with 15 bases between. The germline V gene encodes CDR1 LNHNV and CDR2 YYDKDF (reference sequence). CDR3 region: CATSLRDTFQPQHF. The CDR3 bases are TGTGCCACCAGTCTTAGGGACACCTTTCAGCCCCAGCATTTT.

This chain joins TRBV7-9 and TRBJ1-1; no firm D call. CDR1 is SEHNR, CDR2 FQNEAQ, per germline (reference sequence). Trimming took 5 bases from V and 5 from J, leaving 9 bases between them. The CDR3 consists of 12 residues. For the CDR3, the DNA is TGTGCCAGCAGCCCCACGGTTACTGAAGCTTTCTTT. Translated: CASSPTVTEAFF.

This chain uses TRBV24-1 with TRBJ2-5, with 8 bases that match TRBD1. Germline values: CDR1 KGHDR, CDR2 SFDVKD. This CDR3 contains 13 residues. After removal of 5 bases from V and 7 bases from J, the junction contained 5 bases not matched to a gene. The CDR3 region has the DNA TGTGCCACCAGTGCAGGACAGGGTGGGACCCAGTACTTC. Its protein is CATSAGQGGTQYF.

V usage is TRBV7-9 and J usage is TRBJ2-2, with TRBD1 matching over 7 bases. V lost 3 bases, J lost 5 bases, and 6 bases stayed unmatched. CDR3 length: 15 amino acids. Germline assignment: CDR1 SEHNR and CDR2 FQNEAQ (reference sequence). CDR3 sequence reads: CASSLGQGETGELFF. In DNA, the CDR3 is TGTGCCAGCAGCTTGGGCCAGGGGGAAACCGGGGAGCTGTTTTTT.

The chain links TRBV5-4 to TRBJ1-4; 8 nucleotides line up with TRBD1. The germline V gene encodes CDR1 SGHNT and CDR2 YYREEE (reference sequence). V was clipped by 3 bases and J by 6 bases; unmatched bases: 13. The CDR3 is made up of 17 amino acids. As DNA, the CDR3 is TGTGCCAGCAGCTGGGACACATTGACAGGGGTTTATGAAAAACTGTTTTTT. Residues: CASSWDTLTGVYEKLFF.

The V call is TRBV6-5, the J call TRBJ2-7; no clear D gene. The germline V and J ends were trimmed by 4 bases and 3 bases, with 4 bases remaining between them. The CDR3 has 11 residues. CDR1 and CDR2 (germline): MNHEY, SVGAGI. The DNA of the CDR3 is TGTGCCAGCAGTTCCATCTACGAGCAGTACTTC. It encodes CASSSIYEQYF.

The chain links TRBV11-3 to TRBJ2-2; 12 bases line up with TRBD2. CDR3 size: 16 residues. Trimming at V came to 4 bases and at J to 3 bases, leaving 3 bases not matched to a gene. Looked up from germline, CDR1 is SGHNT and CDR2 is YENEEA. The DNA for the CDR3 is TGTGCCAGCAGCTCAAGACTAGCGGGAGACACCGGGGAGCTGTTTTTT. This sequence encodes CASSSRLAGDTGELFF.

The CDR3 region has the DNA TGTGCCAGCAGCCCCGGAGCGTATAATTCACCCCTCCACTTT. It is translated as CASSPGAYNSPLHF. The rearrangement uses TRBV5-5 and TRBJ1-6; D ambiguous. Germline loops: CDR1 SGHKS, CDR2 YYEKEE (reference sequence). Deletions cut 4 bases from V and 4 bases from J, with 9 bases between. The CDR3 consists of 14 residues.

This chain joins TRBV9 and TRBJ2-6, with D perhaps matching TRBD1 (7 bases). The CDR3 length is 16 residues. The germline V gene has CDR1 SGDLS and CDR2 YYNGEE. V was trimmed by 3 bases and J by 2 bases, leaving 12 bases between them. CDR3 bases: TGTGCCAGCAGCGCCCCCAGGGGGGCTGGGGCCAACGTCCTGACTTTC. Amino acids: CASSAPRGAGANVLTF.

CDR3 nucleotides: TGTGCCAGCAGCTTAGTCCCCGGGACAGGGACCTACGAGCAGTACTTC. Translation: CASSLVPGTGTYEQYF. V usage is TRBV13 and J usage is TRBJ2-7; TRBD1 matches 9 bases. The germline CDR1 and CDR2 sequences are PRHDT and FYEKMQ (reference sequence). V dropped 1 base and J dropped 2; count of bases not matched to a gene: 6. This CDR3 comprises 16 residues.

The chain has TRBV7-2 and TRBJ1-2; perhaps TRBD1 as D (5 bases). Trimming stripped 1 base from V and 0 bases from J, with 18 bases between. Germline V gene data show CDR1 as SGHTA and CDR2 as FQGNSA. The CDR3 is made up of 18 amino acids. The CDR3 sequence: CASSLGFIGVSANYGYTF. CDR3 sequence (DNA): TGTGCCAGCAGCTTAGGGTTTATAGGGGTCTCAGCTAACTATGGCTACACCTTC.

The V call is TRBV7-6, the J call TRBJ2-7; TRBD1 matches 11 bases. V lost 5 bases, J lost 6 bases, and 12 bases stayed unmatched. The CDR3 runs to 16 residues. CDR1 and CDR2 from the germline V gene are SGHVS and FNYEAQ. CDR3 sequence: CASSKRGGQGAGEQYF. The CDR3 DNA reads TGTGCCAGCAGCAAACGTGGTGGACAGGGGGCAGGCGAGCAGTACTTC.

The chain joins TRBV6-5 to TRBJ1-5; 7 positions match TRBD1. V was clipped by 6 bases and J by 7 bases; unmatched bases: 3. Germline V CDR1 and CDR2: MNHEY, SVGAGI. The CDR3 sequence is 12 residues long. The CDR3 nucleotides are TGTGCCAGCAGGACAGGGATACAGCCCCAGCATTTT. Its protein product is CASRTGIQPQHF.

The J gene is TRBJ1-1, the V gene TRBV9; D gene ambiguous. CDR1 is SGDLS and CDR2 is YYNGEE in the germline V gene. This CDR3 region has 14 residues. Trimming pared 1 base from V and 1 base from J, leaving 8 bases between. DNA of the CDR3: TGTGCCAGCAGCGTATCTTCCGGGAACACTGAAGCTTTCTTT. The encoded protein is CASSVSSGNTEAFF. The full variable domain, in which reference TRBV9 and TRBJ1-1 provide the parts outside the CDR3, is DSGVTQTPKHLITATGQRVTLRCSPRSGDLSVYWYQQSLDQGLQFLIQYYNGEERAKGNILERFSAQQFPDLHSELNLSSLELGDSALYFCASSVSSGNTEAFFGQGTRLTVV.

The chain employs TRBV7-2 and TRBJ2-3, with D maybe TRBD2 (6 bases). Germline CDR1 and CDR2: SGHTA and FQGNSA. CDR3 size: 13 residues. Deletions cut 3 bases from V and 9 bases from J, with 13 bases between. The CDR3: CASSFVGGVTQYF. The DNA of the CDR3 is TGTGCCAGCAGCTTCGTAGGCGGGGTAACGCAGTATTTT.

Concerning this clone itself: The same CDR3 can be traced to other DNA sequences in this sample. The chain uses TRBV3-1 (or the pseudogene TRBV3-2) and TRBJ2-7; D perhaps matches TRBD1 (6 bases). This CDR3 contains 15 residues. The V and J ends lost 3 bases and 3 bases respectively, with 15 bases between them. CDR1 and CDR2 (germline): LGHDT, YNNKEL (reference sequence). The CDR3 region has the DNA TGTGCCAGCAGCCACCCGGGACAAGGCGTCTACGAGCAGTACTTC. This encodes CASSHPGQGVYEQYF.

V gene TRBV3-1 (or the pseudogene TRBV3-2) combines with J gene TRBJ1-6, with unresolved D. The CDR3 runs 17 residues. With 2 bases removed from V and 7 bases from J, the gap between germline ends came to 18 bases. Germline V gives CDR1 LGHDT, CDR2 YNNKEL (reference sequence). CDR3 nucleotide sequence: TGTGCCAGCAGCCAAAGCCGGTCCCACCTGGAGAATTCACCCCTCCACTTT. Translating it yields CASSQSRSHLENSPLHF.

This clone was seen only a few times. The chain has TRBV4-1 and TRBJ2-7, with D perhaps matching TRBD2 (6 bases). Deletions cut 0 bases from V and 0 bases from J, with 9 bases between. The CDR3 has 15 residues. Germline values: CDR1 MGHRA, CDR2 YSYEKL. The CDR3 DNA reads TGCGCCAGCAGCCAAGAGCGGGGAAGCTCCTACGAGCAGTACTTC. Amino acids: CASSQERGSSYEQYF.

V gene TRBV29-1 combines with J gene TRBJ2-5, with D maybe TRBD1 (6 bases). Trimming took 6 bases from V and 5 from J, leaving 19 bases between them. This CDR3 region has 14 residues. Per germline, CDR1 SQVTM and CDR2 ANQGSEA. Here the CDR3 reads CSVSSGVLQETQYF. The CDR3 DNA follows: TGCAGCGTCAGCTCAGGGGTGCTTCAGGAGACCCAGTACTTC.

Of note for this clone: One end of the junction fails to match germline, which may point to a read error. CDR3 nucleotide sequence: TGTGCCAGCAGCTTAGATCGGGCGGGGAAGGCGGACATTCAGTACTTT. This codes for CASSLDRAGKADIQYF. The rearrangement uses TRBV11-3 and TRBJ2-4; D might be TRBD2 (6 bases). Germline CDR1 and CDR2: SGHNT and YENEEA. The CDR3 is 16 amino acids.

V is TRBV5-1 and J is TRBJ2-5; D is undetermined. V was cut by 4 bases and J by 1 base, with 8 bases left in between. The length of the CDR3 is 13 residues. Germline V CDR1 and CDR2: SGHRS, YFSETQ. The chain's CDR3 is CASSLIFQETQYF. DNA of the CDR3: TGCGCCAGCAGCCTTATTTTCCAAGAGACCCAGTACTTC.

This clone was counted between two and nine times. This rearrangement joins TRBV29-1 to TRBJ1-2; D might be TRBD1 (5 bases). V lost 1 base to trimming and J lost 8 bases, with 14 bases between them. Germline CDR1 reads SQVTM; CDR2 reads ANQGSEA. The CDR3 is 13 amino acids. CDR3 bases: TGCAGCGTTGAAGCCGCAGGGCGTAAAGGCTACACCTTC. Amino acids: CSVEAAGRKGYTF.

The chain has TRBV15 and TRBJ1-3, with D tentatively TRBD1 (5 bases). V lost 0 bases and J 7 bases, leaving 10 bases between the germline ends. Germline V gene data show CDR1 as LNHNV and CDR2 as YYDKDF (reference sequence). The CDR3 is 14 amino acids. This CDR3 reads CATSRDIGGNTIYF. The CDR3 bases are TGTGCCACCAGCAGAGATATTGGGGGGAACACCATATATTTT. Full variable domain (rest looked up from reference TRBV15 and TRBJ1-3): DAMVIQNPRYQVTQFGKPVTLSCSQTLNHNVMYWYQQKSSQAPKLLFHYYDKDFNNEADTPDNFQSRRPNTSFCFLDIRSPGLGDTAMYLCATSRDIGGNTIYFGEGSWLTVV.

The chain links TRBV5-1 to TRBJ2-3; TRBD2 is a possible D gene (6 bases). The germline gives CDR1 SGHRS, CDR2 YFSETQ. The V and J ends lost 4 bases and 2 bases respectively, with 11 bases between them. The CDR3 length is 14 residues. CDR3 coding DNA: TGCGCCAGCAGCCCGGGACTCTTCACAGATACGCAGTATTTT. Its translation is CASSPGLFTDTQYF.

This chain connects TRBV3-1 (or the pseudogene TRBV3-2) to TRBJ2-3; 7 bases align to TRBD1. Germline V gene data show CDR1 as LGHDT and CDR2 as YNNKEL (reference sequence). The CDR3 has 16 amino acids. The V segment lost 3 bases and the J segment 0 bases; nucleotides outside the gene matches: 6. DNA for the CDR3: TGTGCCAGCAGCCAGTACAGGGGATCAAGCACAGATACGCAGTATTTT. The encoded protein is CASSQYRGSSTDTQYF.

The chain employs TRBV30 and TRBJ2-4, with D perhaps matching TRBD1 (5 bases). The V gene lost 3 bases and the J gene lost 0 bases, with 9 bases spanning the gap. This CDR3 is built from 14 residues. Germline CDR1 GTSNPN, CDR2 SVGIG (reference sequence). CDR3 protein: CAWSLTAAKNIQYF. The CDR3, as DNA: TGTGCCTGGAGCCTGACAGCAGCCAAAAACATTCAGTACTTC.

CDR3 amino acids: CASSNRGPGANEKLFF. CDR3 coding DNA: TGTGCCAGCAGCAACAGGGGGCCTGGCGCTAATGAAAAACTGTTTTTT. The chain couples TRBV11-1 to TRBJ1-4; 9 nucleotides agree with TRBD1. Germline V gene data show CDR1 as SGHAT and CDR2 as FQDESV (reference sequence). The CDR3 covers 16 residues. V gave up 5 bases and J gave up 3 bases; unmatched junction bases: 7. Together with reference TRBV11-1 and TRBJ1-4, the CDR3 gives the full variable domain: EAEVAQSPRYKITEKSQAVAFWCDPISGHATLYWYRQILGQGPELLVQFQDESVVDDSQLPKDRFSAERLKGVDSTLKIQPAELGDSAMYLCASSNRGPGANEKLFFGSGTQLSVL.

This clone was counted between two and nine times. V is TRBV10-3 and J is TRBJ2-1, with 12 bases aligning to TRBD2. The CDR3 has 15 amino acids. Germline V lookup: CDR1 ENHRY, CDR2 SYGVKD. V lost 8 bases to trimming and J lost 0 bases; unmatched junction nucleotides: 2. Here the CDR3 reads CAIGTSGPSYNEQFF. The DNA of the CDR3 is TGTGCCATCGGGACTAGCGGGCCCTCCTACAATGAGCAGTTCTTC.

The chain joins TRBV7-9 to TRBJ1-2; D perhaps matches TRBD1 (5 bases). Trimming took 4 bases from V and 3 from J, leaving 9 bases between them. The CDR3 extends over 13 amino acids. Germline V CDR1 and CDR2: SEHNR, FQNEAQ (reference sequence). The CDR3 DNA reads as TGTGCCAGCAGCTCGGTCAGGGACTATGGCTACACCTTC. The encoded protein is CASSSVRDYGYTF.

V usage is TRBV7-3 and J usage is TRBJ1-1; D gene uncertain. Germline CDR1 SGHTA, CDR2 FQGTGA. Between the trimmed V and J ends, which lost 2 bases and 1 base, there was a span of 8 bases. The CDR3 totals 14 residues. Here the CDR3 DNA reads TGTGCCAGCAGCTTAGGACGGGGGAACACTGAAGCTTTCTTT. It yields the protein CASSLGRGNTEAFF.